The clone carrying this TCR beta chain showed up many times. CDR3 length: 14 amino acids. Unmatched junction bases numbered 7, after V lost 5 bases and J lost 5 bases. The library targeted TCRbeta and was prepared with unique molecular identifiers. TCRdb re-derived calls from the PCR reads in MiXCR, one entry per CDR3 protein. The table includes some 600,000 distinct CDR3 sequences, approximately 17% detected once. This entry is derived from a study of T-cell reconstitution after alpha-beta-depleted transplantation in children. The chain uses TRBV12-3 or TRBV12-4 and TRBJ2-5; 8 nucleotides line up with TRBD2. The sequencing used PBMCs from the stem cell graft donor, collected from the stem cell graft. This TCR came from a human donor who donated a stem cell graft to a child with acute myeloid leukemia. The CDR3 DNA reads TGTGCCAGCAGTCAAAGCGGGGGTCTTGAGACCCAGTACTTC. Translated, it gives CASSQSGGLETQYF.